This T cell receptor (beta chain) comes out of a study of blood T cell repertoires in COVID-19 (dated by TCRdb to 2020 to 2022). Turning to the overall study: Samples covering the acute and convalescent phases of COVID-19 were provided by collaborators in the United States, Italy and Spain. The material from the prospective study consisted of cDNA or gDNA derived from T cells, B-cell-depleted T cells, or PBMCs. The dataset comprised deeply sampled blood TCRbeta repertoires from subjects exposed to, actively infected with, or recovered from COVID-19. A freely available public database, intended as a resource for researchers studying the immune response to SARS-CoV-2, is where the repertoires were released. The samples were drawn from two sources: the first 160 participants of the ongoing ImmuneRACE study, and 1,200 or so subjects contributed by 6 global collaborators. The sample metadata nearly always contained a de-identified subject ID, COVID-19 status, age in years and sex. Where available, HLA class I and class II types were obtained from metadata supplied by the sample provider rather than from assay-based typing. Overall study results and their limits: The quantity of clinical and demographic metadata differed by source and by participant and was supplied without curation.

TCRbeta CDR3 regions were amplified from genomic DNA by means of the immunoSEQ Assay, a bias-controlled multiplex PCR. As for the authors' bioinformatics: Within the assay, amplification of reference gene primers was used to estimate how many nucleated cells each sample contained. Sequence reads were collapsed and filtered to measure the absolute abundance of every unique TCRbeta CDR3 rearrangement. For each sample, productive Simpson clonality was calculated by taking the square root of Simpson's diversity index across productive rearrangements. TCRdb took this table from immuneACCESS and kept in-frame rearrangements with V and J called. Such tables lack part of the clones; where checked against another copy, unresolved V genes explain under half of the gap, and the rest is unexplained. V, J and clone size are taken as reported in that table, and D and trimming were inferred from the DNA itself. The sample includes 50,000 to 60,000 clones, with 85% to 90% observed a single time. About 8.5% of the sample is taken by the ten largest.

This clone was seen only once. The antigen it recognizes is unknown. There are no base qualities to consult, and no much larger clone falls within one base. Reading from cysteine to phenylalanine, the CDR3 counts 15 amino acids. Left in the record is the CDR3 DNA by itself, 45 bases read in frame from the first base. CDR1 and CDR2 were assigned from the germline V gene as SGHDT and YYEEEE. Trimming costs V 4 bases and J 1 base, and their ends lie 14 bases apart. Whole blood was collected in K2EDTA tubes by collaborating institutions according to the institutions' own protocols. For TCRbeta analysis, collaborators shipped samples as frozen whole blood, isolated PBMCs, or DNA extracted from either of those sample types.

The chain was built from TRBV5-6 and TRBJ1-1; TRBD1 is possibly the D segment (6 matching bases). This TCR was sampled from a man in his fifties or sixties with active COVID-19. Sequenced: peripheral blood. CDR3 loop: CASSLITGKNTEAFF. The DNA sequence is given as TGTGCCAGCAGCCTAATAACAGGGAAGAACACTGAAGCTTTCTTT.